This T cell receptor (beta chain) was sequenced for a study of T cell repertoires in cytomegalovirus infection. About the study: CMV epitopes in the study were HLA-C-restricted (recently identified) and HLA-B-restricted (well studied).

This clonotype came up many times. Antigen unknown. TCRdb used MiXCR to reprocess the reads, holding one entry per CDR3 protein. The data show hundreds of thousands of distinct CDR3 sequences, roughly 33% seen once. Trimming left V 5 bases short and J 2 bases short, with 13 bases between. Germline V gives CDR1 SGHTA, CDR2 FQGNSA. The CDR3 runs 14 residues. Study-wide findings and caveats: HLA-C-restricted CMV clonotypes gave the most frequent clonotype in two of eight donors.

This rearrangement joins TRBV7-2 to TRBJ2-7, with D unresolved. The specimen was cultured PBMCs, collected from culture after CMV antigen stimulation. This sequence originates from a human donor in good health (CMV status not recorded). Some clones in this sample may be carry-over from other donors' samples. CDR3 nucleotide sequence: TGTGCCAGCAGCATCCGGGCGGCTACCTACGAGCAGTACTTC. The encoded protein is CASSIRAATYEQYF.